This TCR beta chain was retrieved from a study of cytomegalovirus exposure and HLA in healthy donors. The PCR had 60 Vbeta and 13 Jbeta primers. Sequenced by immunoSEQ multiplex PCR; TCRdb stores in-frame clones only, minus some. Of 100,000 or so clones listed, roughly 71% are singletons. Germline V gene lookup returns CDR1 SNHLY and CDR2 FYNNEI. CDR3 length equals 15 residues. Deletions cut 6 bases from V and 2 bases from J, with 11 bases between. This chain joins TRBV2 and TRBJ1-6; D unclear. The receptor was isolated from a woman aged 40 to 50 in good health and CMV-seronegative. The source material was PBMCs. CDR3 bases: TGTGCCAGCAGGGAACGCAGGACCTATAATTCACCCCTCCACTTT. Translating gives CASRERRTYNSPLHF.